Included here is one T cell receptor beta chain sequence, with context. Its antigen is still unknown. TCRdb's table, derived via immunoSEQ multiplex PCR, lists solely in-frame clones and lacks some. The data hold 75,000 to 90,000 clones, with 90% to 97% observed a single time. Germline assignment: CDR1 SGDLS and CDR2 YYNGEE. The CDR3 runs to 14 residues. The data stem from a study of cytomegalovirus exposure and HLA in healthy donors. Study results and caveats: Testing in vitro showed three CMV-associated chains specific for CMV antigens. Reports showed the classifier diagnosing cytomegalovirus status with high specificity and sensitivity.

The material sequenced was PBMCs. This chain connects TRBV9 to TRBJ1-5, with a tentative D call TRBD1 (5 bases). This TCR came from a man aged 18 to 29 in good health and CMV-seropositive. The CDR3 sequence: CASNRGGTNQPQHF. CDR3 coding DNA: TGTGCAAGTAATCGGGGGGGGACCAATCAGCCCCAGCATTTT.